This TCR beta chain was sequenced for a study of T-cell memory formation after mild COVID-19. Study information: TCR clusters were mostly confined to one donor each.

This clonotype was observed a few times. Its antigen is not known. The study, taken as a whole, reports: Day 15 to 85 contractors were CD4/CD8 balanced; later expanders leaned CD4+. Contracting clones localized mainly to CM and EM when CD4+ and mainly to EMRA when CD8+.

One entry per CDR3 protein results from TCRdb running MiXCR on the 5' RACE reads. The sample holds more than 450,000 distinct CDR3 sequences, roughly 17% seen once. V lost 0 bases, J lost 3 bases, and 7 bases stayed unmatched. Germline lookup yields CDR1 SGHRS and CDR2 YFSETQ. This CDR3 has 16 amino acids. The chain employs TRBV5-1 and TRBJ2-7; 9 nucleotides match TRBD1. Sequencing input: PBMCs or a T cell subset sorted from them (not recorded which). The receptor's source is an adult woman who had mild COVID-19 (a few samples of this study predate the infection). Cell type and time point are not known. The CDR3 spells CASSLEWGQGRYEQYF. The CDR3 DNA reads TGCGCCAGCAGCTTGGAGTGGGGACAGGGACGCTACGAGCAGTACTTC.